These 2 T cell receptor beta chains were sequenced from one sample in a study of blood T cells in healthy people across ages (dated by TCRdb to between 2014 and 2017). The library relied on 5' RACE. Instrument on record: Illumina HiSeq 2500. A second PCR of roughly 6 to 12 cycles was performed with a sample-barcoded 5' primer and a J-beta primer mix. TCRdb handled the public reads itself, with Q25 trimming in fastp and clone calling in MiXCR, and kept productive beta chains. Rows are unified per CDR3 protein, each entry keeping the most common DNA and genes. The sample table contains around 800,000 distinct CDR3 sequences; only one count was recorded for around 42% of them. Jointly, the top ten make up around 18% of the sample. Material: blood. These TCRs come from a man between 60 and 70 years old in good health.

This clonotype has ten or more counts. The chain is built from TRBV2 and TRBJ2-1; D is unclear. With 2 bases removed from V and 0 bases from J, the gap between germline ends came to 5 bases. In germline, CDR1 is SNHLY, CDR2 FYNNEI. The length of the CDR3 is 14 residues. CDR3 residues: CASSELSSYNEQFF. The CDR3 DNA sequence: TGTGCCAGCAGTGAACTGAGCTCCTACAATGAGCAGTTCTTC.

This clonotype came up a few times. CDR3 region: CASSAGTANSPLHF. In DNA, the CDR3 is TGTGCCAGCAGCGCCGGGACAGCCAATTCACCCCTCCACTTT. This chain uses TRBV9 with TRBJ1-6; 7 nucleotides align to TRBD1. The germline V gene encodes CDR1 SGDLS and CDR2 YYNGEE. CDR3 length: 14 residues. Losses at the gene ends were 3 bases for V and 7 bases for J; bases not matched to a gene: 4. The whole variable domain, filled in from reference TRBV9 and TRBJ1-6, reads DSGVTQTPKHLITATGQRVTLRCSPRSGDLSVYWYQQSLDQGLQFLIQYYNGEERAKGNILERFSAQQFPDLHSELNLSSLELGDSALYFCASSAGTANSPLHFGNGTRLTVT.